This entry lists 9 T cell receptor beta chains sequenced from one sample in a study of blood T cell repertoires in COVID-19. Assay used: immunoSEQ multiplex PCR; TCRdb lists only in-frame clones, some missing. The data contain roughly 260,000 clones, 88% of them singletons. The sample consisted of peripheral blood. The receptors come from a man aged 55 to 70 who had recovered from COVID-19.

The CDR3 sequence: CATSDHNNEQFF. Written as DNA, the CDR3 is TGTGCCACCAGTGACCACAACAATGAGCAGTTCTTC. This sequence joins TRBV24-1 and TRBJ2-1; the D is unclear. This CDR3 spans 12 amino acids. Germline V gene lookup returns CDR1 KGHDR and CDR2 SFDVKD. Trimming cost V 4 bases and J 5 bases, with 5 bases left between them.

This clone has only a few counts. V usage is TRBV5-6 and J usage is TRBJ1-2; 8 nucleotides agree with TRBD1. Germline trimming cut 6 bases from V and 1 base from J; bases unmatched to any gene: 5. Germline V gene lookup returns CDR1 SGHDT and CDR2 YYEEEE. This CDR3 has 14 amino acids. The CDR3 protein is CASTGTGNNYGYTF. CDR3 DNA: TGTGCCAGCACCGGGACAGGCAATAACTATGGCTACACCTTC. The variable domain in full, with the rest retrieved from reference TRBV5-6 and TRBJ1-2, is DAGVTQSPTHLIKTRGQQVTLRCSPKSGHDTVSWYQQALGQGPQFIFQYYEEEERQRGNFPDRFSGHQFPNYSSELNVNALLLGDSALYLCASTGTGNNYGYTFGSGTRLTVV.

J is TRBJ2-2 and V is TRBV15, with D tentatively TRBD2 (5 bases). The CDR3 length is 16 residues. Germline V gene sequence: CDR1 LNHNV, CDR2 YYDKDF (reference sequence). Trimming stripped 5 bases from V and 5 bases from J, with 18 bases between. As DNA, the CDR3 is TGTGCCACCAGCGGCGAAAGGGTCGGGAATACCGGGGAGCTGTTTTTT. Encoded protein: CATSGERVGNTGELFF.

The rearrangement links TRBV19 to TRBJ1-1, with 8 bases identical to TRBD1. Germline CDR1 reads LNHDA; CDR2 reads SQIVND (reference sequence). The CDR3 runs 14 residues. After removal of 7 bases from V and 4 bases from J, the junction contained 8 bases not matched to a gene. The DNA of the CDR3 is TGTGCCAGTAACCTTAACGGACAGGGCACTGAAGCTTTCTTT. This encodes CASNLNGQGTEAFF.

The rearrangement links TRBV24-1 to TRBJ1-2; the D is unclear. The CDR3 length is 12 residues. Germline CDR1 reads KGHDR; CDR2 reads SFDVKD. Trimming stripped 6 bases from V and 0 bases from J, with 4 bases between. The CDR3 protein is CATSRTNYGYTF. The CDR3 coding sequence is TGTGCCACCAGTCGTACTAACTATGGCTACACCTTC.

The gene calls are TRBV6-6 and TRBJ1-3; D remains unclear. This CDR3 contains 14 residues. The V gene's germline CDR1 is MNHNY and CDR2 SVGAGI (reference sequence). Trimming took 0 bases from V and 4 from J, leaving 7 bases between them. In DNA, the CDR3 is TGTGCCAGCAGTTACTCGGGAGAGGGAAACACCATATATTTT. This codes for CASSYSGEGNTIYF.

The chain joins TRBV18 to TRBJ1-6; TRBD1 might be the D (5 bases). Germline CDR1 and CDR2: KGHSH and LQKENI. The V end lost 5 bases, the J end lost 11 bases, and 10 bases lay between the germline ends. This CDR3 contains 12 residues. The CDR3 loop is CASSSQGTPLHF. CDR3 coding DNA: TGTGCCAGCTCAAGTCAGGGTACACCCCTCCACTTT.

The V gene is TRBV19, the J gene TRBJ2-7; the match to TRBD2 covers 13 bases. Trimming at V came to 2 bases and at J to 0 bases, leaving 7 bases not matched to a gene. Germline V lookup: CDR1 LNHDA, CDR2 SQIVND (reference sequence). The CDR3 is 18 residues long. Written as DNA, the CDR3 is TGTGCCAGTAGTATACAGACTAGCGGGGGGCCTTCCTCCTACGAGCAGTACTTC. As protein: CASSIQTSGGPSSYEQYF.

This clone was seen once. V gene TRBV19 combines with J gene TRBJ1-5, with 9 bases that match TRBD1. The length of the CDR3 is 17 residues. Germline assignment: CDR1 LNHDA and CDR2 SQIVND (reference sequence). Trimming took 0 bases from V and 1 from J; bases not matched to a gene: 4. CDR3 nucleotide sequence: TGTGCCAGTAGTATAGATGGACAGGGGCCAAGCAATCAGCCCCAGCATTTT. This translates into CASSIDGQGPSNQPQHF.